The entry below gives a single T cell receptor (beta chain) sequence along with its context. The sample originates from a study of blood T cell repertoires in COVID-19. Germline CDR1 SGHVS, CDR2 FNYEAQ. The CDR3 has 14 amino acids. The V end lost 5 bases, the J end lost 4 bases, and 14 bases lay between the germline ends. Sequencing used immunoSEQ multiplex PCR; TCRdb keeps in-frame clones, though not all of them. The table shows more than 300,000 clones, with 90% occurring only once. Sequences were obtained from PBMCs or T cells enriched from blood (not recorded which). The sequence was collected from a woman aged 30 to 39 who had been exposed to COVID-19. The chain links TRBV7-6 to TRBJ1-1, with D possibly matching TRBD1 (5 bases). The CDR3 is CASSARDYGTEAFF. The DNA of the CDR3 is TGTGCCAGCAGCGCCCGGGACTACGGCACTGAAGCTTTCTTT.